The sequence of this T cell receptor (beta chain) was determined in a study of monozygotic twins with inflammatory bowel disease. TCRdb re-called the 5' RACE reads, yielding one record per CDR3 amino acid sequence without DNA. The table counts 400,000 to 500,000 distinct CDR3 sequences; approximately 2.3% lies in the top ten. Per the germline V gene, CDR1 is DFQATT and CDR2 is SNEGSKA (reference sequence). There are 16 residues in the CDR3. The chain is built from TRBV20-1 and TRBJ2-3; lacking DNA, the TRBD2 call made by TCRdb goes unchecked. The sample comprised blood. The TCR comes from a human donor with ulcerative colitis or Crohn's disease, or a healthy co-twin of an affected twin (not recorded which). CDR3 protein: CSARAETSGYTDTQYF.